The rows below give T cell receptor beta chains drawn from one sample of a study of CD8+ T cells in alopecia areata. Using immunoSEQ multiplex PCR, the repertoire was profiled, and TCRdb retains in-frame clones only, with some absent. The table lists about 180,000 clones, about 55% of them singletons, with 10% to 13% in the top ten. This specimen was CD8+ T cells sorted from blood, taken at week 24, from a patient treated with tofacitinib. All receptors come from a human donor with alopecia areata. The CDR3 runs from the conserved cysteine through the conserved F or W. A D gene is named only where the DNA matches it firmly. Size tells how often a clone was seen (once, few, many) or the class of an expanded clone, and some rows leave it out.

d_call: TRBD2; j_call: TRBJ2-1; clone_size: few; v_call: TRBV10-2; cdr3_nt: TGCGCCATCCGGGCGGGGGGGCCGTTAAATGAGCAGTTCTTC; cdr3_aa: CAIRAGGPLNEQFF
d_call: -; j_call: TRBJ1-1; clone_size: -; v_call: TRBV4-3; cdr3_nt: TGCGCCAGCAGCCAAGCGGTAGGGTTTACTGAAGCTTTCTTT; cdr3_aa: CASSQAVGFTEAFF
d_call: TRBD1; j_call: TRBJ2-6; clone_size: -; v_call: TRBV27; cdr3_nt: TGTGCCAGCAGTTCCACAGGGGATGGGGCCAACGTCCTGACTTTC; cdr3_aa: CASSSTGDGANVLTF
d_call: -; j_call: TRBJ1-1; clone_size: -; v_call: TRBV7-2; cdr3_nt: TGTGCCAGCAGCAGAATCTTAAACACTGAAGCTTTCTTT; cdr3_aa: CASSRILNTEAFF
d_call: -; j_call: TRBJ2-5; clone_size: few; v_call: TRBV19; cdr3_nt: TGTGCCAGTAGTAAATCGGAAGGGGGGGAGACCCAGTACTTC; cdr3_aa: CASSKSEGGETQYF
d_call: TRBD1; j_call: TRBJ1-2; clone_size: -; v_call: TRBV12-5; cdr3_nt: TGTGCTAGTGGTTTAGAAGGGGGCCCCAACTATGGCTACACCTTC; cdr3_aa: CASGLEGGPNYGYTF
d_call: -; j_call: TRBJ2-7; clone_size: -; v_call: TRBV7-9; cdr3_nt: TGTGCCAGCAGCTTAGACCCCTACGAGCAGTACTTC; cdr3_aa: CASSLDPYEQYF
d_call: -; j_call: TRBJ1-2; clone_size: -; v_call: TRBV30; cdr3_nt: TGTGCCTGGAGTGTAGAGGGGCAGGCCACGACCTTC; cdr3_aa: CAWSVEGQATTF
d_call: -; j_call: TRBJ1-5; clone_size: -; v_call: TRBV27; cdr3_nt: TGTGCCAGCAGAAGGGGGGCTGGTCAGCCCCAGCATTTT; cdr3_aa: CASRRGAGQPQHF
d_call: -; j_call: TRBJ2-1; clone_size: few; v_call: TRBV29-1; cdr3_nt: TGCAGCGTTGAGACAGGAGACAATGAGCAGTTCTTC; cdr3_aa: CSVETGDNEQFF
d_call: -; j_call: TRBJ1-1; clone_size: once; v_call: TRBV7-6; cdr3_nt: TGTGCCAGCAGCTTAGGTGGGGGGCCGGGCACTGAAGCTTTCTTT; cdr3_aa: CASSLGGGPGTEAFF
d_call: -; j_call: TRBJ2-3; clone_size: -; v_call: TRBV7-9; cdr3_nt: TGTGCCAGCAGCCCTCTTCAGGGTAGGGAGGCAGATACGCAGTATTTT; cdr3_aa: CASSPLQGREADTQYF
d_call: -; j_call: TRBJ1-2; clone_size: once; v_call: TRBV2; cdr3_nt: TGTGCCAGCAGGCCACCGGGGGAGGACTATGGCTACACCTTC; cdr3_aa: CASRPPGEDYGYTF
d_call: TRBD1; j_call: TRBJ2-2; clone_size: -; v_call: TRBV7-6; cdr3_nt: TGTGCCAGCAGCTTACCACAGGGGACGAACACCGGGGAGCTGTTTTTT; cdr3_aa: CASSLPQGTNTGELFF